The T cell receptor (beta chain) under discussion was sequenced for a study of cytomegalovirus exposure and HLA in healthy donors. 60 Vbeta and 13 Jbeta primers were used in PCR. Sequenced by immunoSEQ multiplex PCR; TCRdb stores in-frame clones only, minus some. The sample includes tens of thousands of clones, approximately 84% seen only once; the top ten take 2.9%. This CDR3 is 13 amino acids long. For this clone: Its specificity is unknown.

Findings of the study overall: Some TCR beta chains (more than 150 of them) were listed as cytomegalovirus-associated.

Sequences were obtained from PBMCs. This chain joins TRBV21-1 and TRBJ2-1; the DNA was not used to check the table's D call, TRBD1. TRBV21-1 is a pseudogene. The receptor was isolated from a man aged 45-65 years in good health and CMV-seronegative. The CDR3 reads CASSDRDNNEQFF. The CDR3 DNA is TGTGCCAGCAGCGACCGGGACAACAATGAGCAGTTCTTC.